This passage covers 20 T cell receptor beta chains from one sample sequenced in a study of glioma-infiltrating T cells. Using RNA template, CDR3s of TCR alpha and beta were amplified with iRepertoire arm-PCR. MiXCR, run by TCRdb on the multiplex PCR reads, gives a single entry per CDR3 protein. The sample includes about 140,000 distinct CDR3 sequences, roughly 43% seen only once; the top ten take over 15%. The sample comprised glioma tissue, nonneoplastic brain tissue, or PBMCs (not recorded which). All receptors come from a human donor with low-grade glioma or glioblastoma, undergoing nonglioma brain surgery, or in good health (not recorded which).

This clonotype was observed a few times. This rearrangement joins TRBV6-2 or TRBV6-3 to TRBJ1-2, with D perhaps TRBD1 (5 bases). CDR1 and CDR2 from the germline V gene are MNHEY and SVGEGT. Between the trimmed V and J ends, which lost 7 bases and 4 bases, there was a span of 19 bases. The length of the CDR3 is 15 residues. The CDR3 DNA sequence: TGTGCCAGCAATCTGACTCCGGGAGGGGTCTATGGCTACACCTTC. Amino acid sequence: CASNLTPGGVYGYTF.

The chain couples TRBV3-1 to TRBJ1-3; possibly TRBD1 for D (5 bases). Per the germline V gene, CDR1 is LGHDT and CDR2 is YNNKEL (reference sequence). The V gene lost 1 base and the J gene lost 7 bases, with 8 bases spanning the gap. The CDR3 sequence is 13 residues long. Here the CDR3 DNA reads TGTGCCAGCAGCCAAGTTTCAGGGAACACCATATATTTT. Its translation: CASSQVSGNTIYF. Combining the CDR3 with reference TRBV3-1 and TRBJ1-3 gives the whole variable domain DTAVSQTPKYLVTQMGNDKSIKCEQNLGHDTMYWYKQDSKKFLKIMFSYNNKELIINETVPNRFSPKSPDKAHLNLHINSLELGDSAVYFCASSQVSGNTIYFGEGSWLTVV.

In this sample, this clonotype turned up a few times. The CDR3 reads CASSEGRTGLSDTQYF. The CDR3 DNA reads as TGTGCCAGCAGTGAGGGTAGAACCGGATTATCAGATACGCAGTATTTT. The chain couples TRBV6-1 to TRBJ2-3, with D hard to call. The germline CDR1 and CDR2 sequences are MNHNS and SASEGT. The CDR3 runs 16 residues. Between the trimmed V and J ends, which lost 3 bases and 4 bases, there was a span of 17 bases.

In this sample, this clonotype turned up a few times. The chain recombines TRBV7-2 with TRBJ1-1; no clear D gene. The V end was cut by 4 bases, the J end by 0 bases, with 9 bases between. Germline V gene sequence: CDR1 SGHTA, CDR2 FQGNSA. CDR3 size: 14 residues. The CDR3 DNA sequence: TGTGCCAGCAGCTCGTACGCATTGAACACTGAAGCTTTCTTT. This encodes CASSSYALNTEAFF.

Remarks on this clonotype: Sequence at one end of the junction differs from germline and may be a read error. This chain links TRBV28 with TRBJ2-7, with D possibly matching TRBD1 (6 bases). The CDR3 contains 15 residues. Germline V lookup: CDR1 MDHEN, CDR2 SYDVKM. The CDR3 sequence is CATSGTRDNYYEQYF. The CDR3 DNA follows: TGTGCCACCAGTGGGACCCGGGACAATTACTACGAGCAGTACTTC.

The chain links TRBV28 to TRBJ1-4, with D possibly TRBD1 on 6 matching bases. The V gene lost 4 bases and the J gene lost 2 bases, with 14 bases spanning the gap. This CDR3 has 16 residues. Germline CDR1 reads MDHEN; CDR2 reads SYDVKM. The CDR3 DNA reads TGTGCCAGCAGTTCCCCCCGTGGGGGCACTAATGAAAAACTGTTTTTT. This gives the protein CASSSPRGGTNEKLFF. Based on the CDR3 plus reference TRBV28 and TRBJ1-4, the full variable domain is DVKVTQSSRYLVKRTGEKVFLECVQDMDHENMFWYRQDPGLGLRLIYFSYDVKMKEKGDIPEGYSVSREKKERFSLILESASTNQTSMYLCASSSPRGGTNEKLFFGSGTQLSVL.

V gene TRBV20-1 combines with J gene TRBJ1-1; 10 nucleotides line up with TRBD1. In germline, CDR1 is DFQATT, CDR2 SNEGSKA (reference sequence). Germline trimming cut 2 bases from V and 4 bases from J; bases unmatched to any gene: 4. The CDR3 covers 14 residues. The CDR3 reads CSARSRTGGTEAFF. For the CDR3, the DNA is TGCAGTGCTAGATCTAGGACAGGGGGCACTGAAGCTTTCTTT.

The chain couples TRBV4-1 to TRBJ2-7; possibly TRBD2 for D (6 bases). The CDR3 length is 14 residues. Germline CDR1 MGHRA, CDR2 YSYEKL. V was clipped by 0 bases and J by 6 bases, with 12 bases between them. The CDR3 DNA reads TGCGCCAGCAGCCAAGATTACGGGAGAAGCGAGCAGTACTTC. Its protein is CASSQDYGRSEQYF.

This clonotype was found a few times. The V gene is TRBV27, the J gene TRBJ2-7, with a tentative D call TRBD1 (8 bases). The CDR3 is made up of 16 amino acids. The V end lost 2 bases, the J end lost 3 bases, and 17 bases lay between the germline ends. Per the germline V gene, CDR1 is MNHEY and CDR2 is SMNVEV (reference sequence). Here the CDR3 reads CASSLSGQGGFYEQYF. CDR3 DNA sequence: TGTGCCAGCAGTTTAAGCGGACAGGGAGGGTTCTACGAGCAGTACTTC.

The DNA of the CDR3 is TGCAGTGCTCCGGACAGAACCACAGATACGCAGTATTTT. Its translation: CSAPDRTTDTQYF. This chain connects TRBV20-1 to TRBJ2-3, with TRBD1 as a possible D gene (6 bases). The CDR3 runs to 13 residues. Germline V gives CDR1 DFQATT, CDR2 SNEGSKA (reference sequence). V gave up 5 bases and J gave up 2 bases, with 11 bases separating them.

This sequence joins TRBV6-1 and TRBJ2-5; D might be TRBD2 (5 bases). The J call could be wrong; TRBJ2-7 is a better fit for the DNA end. CDR1 is MNHNS and CDR2 is SASEGT in the germline V gene. The CDR3 has 12 residues. This CDR3 is CASSDEGYEQYF. CDR3 DNA sequence: TGTGCCAGCAGTGACGAGGGATACGAGCAGTACTTC.

This clonotype has only a few counts. The chain recombines TRBV3-1 with TRBJ2-3; TRBD2 matches 8 bases. The CDR3 extends over 14 amino acids. Germline V gives CDR1 LGHDT, CDR2 YNNKEL (reference sequence). V trimming: 6 bases; J trimming: 1 base; junction bases outside the gene matches: 3. CDR3 DNA: TGTGCCAGCAGGTCGGGGGGGGGCACAGATACGCAGTATTTT. Translated: CASRSGGGTDTQYF.

This clonotype was found many times. The chain has TRBV6-1 and TRBJ2-7; the match to TRBD1 covers 8 bases. The germline V gene has CDR1 MNHNS and CDR2 SASEGT. CDR3 size: 13 residues. With V trimmed by 6 bases and J by 6 bases, 7 bases remained unmatched. In DNA form, the CDR3 reads TGTGCCAGCAGCCGTGGACAGGGCGGCGAGCAGTACTTC. Translating it yields CASSRGQGGEQYF.

Many counts were recorded for this clonotype. The chain links TRBV27 to TRBJ1-2; D is unclear. Trimming stripped 5 bases from V and 3 bases from J, with 13 bases between. The CDR3 extends over 14 amino acids. The germline V gene encodes CDR1 MNHEY and CDR2 SMNVEV (reference sequence). CDR3: CASSLTSLDYGYTF. The CDR3 coding sequence is TGTGCCAGCAGTCTTACGTCCTTAGACTATGGCTACACCTTC.

The J gene is TRBJ2-6, the V gene TRBV5-4, with D possibly matching TRBD2 (6 bases). There are 17 residues in the CDR3. The V end was cut by 0 bases, the J end by 4 bases, with 14 bases between. Germline V lookup: CDR1 SGHNT, CDR2 YYREEE (reference sequence). The CDR3 DNA is TGTGCCAGCAGCTTGGAATCTGGGGAGGTCGGGGCCAACGTCCTGACTTTC. This gives the protein CASSLESGEVGANVLTF. Using reference TRBV5-4 and TRBJ2-6 for the parts outside the CDR3, the full variable domain is ETGVTQSPTHLIKTRGQQVTLRCSSQSGHNTVSWYQQALGQGPQFIFQYYREEENGRGNFPPRFSGLQFPNYSSELNVNALELDDSALYLCASSLESGEVGANVLTFGAGSRLTVL.

With regard to this clonotype: One base away lies a much larger clone, so this may be a sequencing read error. The chain carries TRBV28 and TRBJ1-1; D gene unclear. This CDR3 has 11 residues. Germline V gene sequence: CDR1 MDHEN, CDR2 SYDVKM. Here the CDR3 reads CASIGWAEVFF. The CDR3 coding sequence is TGTGCCAGCATTGGATGGGCTGAAGTTTTCTTT.

The chain recombines TRBV6-2 or TRBV6-3 with TRBJ2-1, with a tentative D call TRBD2 (5 bases). The V end lost 6 bases, the J end lost 0 bases, and 12 bases lay between the germline ends. From germline, CDR1 is MNHEY and CDR2 SVGEGT. This CDR3 spans 15 amino acids. This chain's CDR3 is CASRIAQSSYNEQFF. CDR3 nucleotide sequence: TGTGCCAGCAGAATAGCGCAAAGCTCCTACAATGAGCAGTTCTTC.

This clonotype was seen more than once but under ten times. The chain couples TRBV7-6 to TRBJ2-1; possibly TRBD1 or TRBD2 for D (5 bases each). V lost 2 bases to trimming and J lost 6 bases, with 11 bases between them. Germline lookup yields CDR1 SGHVS and CDR2 FNYEAQ. The CDR3 loop spans 14 amino acids. CDR3 protein: CASSLSGTGNEQFF. For the CDR3, the DNA is TGTGCCAGCAGCTTATCAGGGACGGGCAATGAGCAGTTCTTC.

Comment on this clonotype: This could be a read error, since a much larger clone is one nucleotide away. The chain recombines TRBV28 with TRBJ1-6; 7 nucleotides agree with TRBD1. The V gene's germline CDR1 is MDHEN and CDR2 SYDVKM. This CDR3 has 15 amino acids. CDR3 protein: CASSYTGQDNSPLNF. The DNA for the CDR3 is TGTGCCAGCAGTTACACAGGACAGGATAATTCACCCCTCAACTTT.

This clonotype has only a few counts. V and J are TRBV11-2 and TRBJ2-7; 7 bases map to TRBD1. CDR3 length: 14 amino acids. The V and J ends lost 1 base and 3 bases, in that order; junction bases with no gene match: 3. Germline V gives CDR1 SGHAT, CDR2 FQNNGV. For the CDR3, the DNA is TGTGCCAGCAGCTTAGGTTCAGGGGGCTACGAGCAGTACTTC. Amino acids: CASSLGSGGYEQYF.